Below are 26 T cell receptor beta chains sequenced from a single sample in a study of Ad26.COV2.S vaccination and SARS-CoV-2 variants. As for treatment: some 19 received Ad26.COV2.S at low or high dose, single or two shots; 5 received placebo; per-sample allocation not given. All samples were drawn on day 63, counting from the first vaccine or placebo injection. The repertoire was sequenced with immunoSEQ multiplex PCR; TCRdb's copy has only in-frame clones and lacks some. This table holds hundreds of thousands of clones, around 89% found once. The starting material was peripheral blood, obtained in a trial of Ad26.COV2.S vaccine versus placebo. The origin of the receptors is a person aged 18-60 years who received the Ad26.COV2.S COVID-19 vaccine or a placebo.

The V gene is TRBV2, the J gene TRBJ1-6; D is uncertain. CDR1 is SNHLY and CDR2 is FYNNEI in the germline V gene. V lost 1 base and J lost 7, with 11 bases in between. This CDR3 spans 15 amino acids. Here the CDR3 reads CASSEEGYVNSPLHF. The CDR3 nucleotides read TGTGCCAGCAGTGAAGAGGGTTATGTAAATTCACCCCTCCACTTT.

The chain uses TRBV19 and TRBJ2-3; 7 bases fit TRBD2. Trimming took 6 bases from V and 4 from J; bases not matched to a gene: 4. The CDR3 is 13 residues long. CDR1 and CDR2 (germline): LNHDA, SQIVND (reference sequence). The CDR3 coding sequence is TGTGCCAGTAGGCAGGCGGGAGCAGATACGCAGTATTTT. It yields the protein CASRQAGADTQYF. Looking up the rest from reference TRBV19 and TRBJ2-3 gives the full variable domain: DGGITQSPKYLFRKEGQNVTLSCEQNLNHDAMYWYRQDPGQGLRLIYYSQIVNDFQKGDIAEGYSVSREKKESFPLTVTSAQKNPTAFYLCASRQAGADTQYFGPGTRLTVL.

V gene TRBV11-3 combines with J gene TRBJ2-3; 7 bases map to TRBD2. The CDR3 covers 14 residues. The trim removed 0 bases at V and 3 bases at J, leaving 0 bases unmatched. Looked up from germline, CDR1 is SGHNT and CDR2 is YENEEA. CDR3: CASSLEGGTDTQYF. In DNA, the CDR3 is TGTGCCAGCAGCTTAGAGGGAGGGACAGATACGCAGTATTTT.

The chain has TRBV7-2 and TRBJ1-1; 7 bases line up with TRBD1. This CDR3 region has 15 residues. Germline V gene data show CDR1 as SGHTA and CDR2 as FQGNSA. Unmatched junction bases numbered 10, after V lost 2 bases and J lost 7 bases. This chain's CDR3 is CASSLLGQKLIEAFF. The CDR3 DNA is TGTGCCAGCAGCTTATTGGGACAGAAGTTGATTGAAGCTTTCTTT.

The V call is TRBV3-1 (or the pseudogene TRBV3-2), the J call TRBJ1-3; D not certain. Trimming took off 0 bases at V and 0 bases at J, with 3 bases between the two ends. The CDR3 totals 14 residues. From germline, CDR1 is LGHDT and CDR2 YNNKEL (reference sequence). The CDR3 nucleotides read TGTGCCAGCAGCCAAGATCCCTCTGGAAACACCATATATTTT. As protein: CASSQDPSGNTIYF.

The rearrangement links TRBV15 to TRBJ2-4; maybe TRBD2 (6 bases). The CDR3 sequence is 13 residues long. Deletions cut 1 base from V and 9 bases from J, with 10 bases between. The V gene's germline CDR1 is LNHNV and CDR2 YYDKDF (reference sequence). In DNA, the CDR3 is TGTGCCACCAGCAGAGCCGGGAGCGGCATTCAGTACTTC. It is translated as CATSRAGSGIQYF.

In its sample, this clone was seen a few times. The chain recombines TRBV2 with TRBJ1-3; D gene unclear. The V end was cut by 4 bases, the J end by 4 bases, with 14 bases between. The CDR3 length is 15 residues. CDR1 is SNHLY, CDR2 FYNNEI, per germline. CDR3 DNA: TGTGCCAGCAGTGTATTGGGAGGGCGCGGAAACACCATATATTTT. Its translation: CASSVLGGRGNTIYF.

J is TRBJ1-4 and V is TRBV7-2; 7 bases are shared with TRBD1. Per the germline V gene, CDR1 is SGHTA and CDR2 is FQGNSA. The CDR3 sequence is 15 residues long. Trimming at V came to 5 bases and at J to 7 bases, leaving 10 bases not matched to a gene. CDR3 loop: CASSQQGQSVEKLFF. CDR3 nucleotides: TGTGCCAGCAGCCAACAGGGGCAATCGGTTGAAAAACTGTTTTTT.

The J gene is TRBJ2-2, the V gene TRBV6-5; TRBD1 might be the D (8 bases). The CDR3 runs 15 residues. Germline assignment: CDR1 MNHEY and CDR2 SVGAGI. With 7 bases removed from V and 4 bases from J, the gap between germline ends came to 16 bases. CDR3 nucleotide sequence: TGTGCCAGCACCCGGACAGGGAGGGCCACCGGGGAGCTGTTTTTT. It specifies CASTRTGRATGELFF.

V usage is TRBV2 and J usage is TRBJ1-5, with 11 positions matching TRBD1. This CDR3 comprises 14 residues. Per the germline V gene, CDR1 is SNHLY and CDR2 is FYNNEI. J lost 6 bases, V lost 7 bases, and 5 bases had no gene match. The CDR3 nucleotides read TGTGCCAGCAAAGGGACAGGGGGAGCTCAGCCCCAGCATTTT. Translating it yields CASKGTGGAQPQHF. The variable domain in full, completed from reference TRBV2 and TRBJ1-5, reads EPEVTQTPSHQVTQMGQEVILRCVPISNHLYFYWYRQILGQKVEFLVSFYNNEISEKSEIFDDQFSVERPDGSNFTLKIRSTKLEDSAMYFCASKGTGGAQPQHFGDGTRLSIL.

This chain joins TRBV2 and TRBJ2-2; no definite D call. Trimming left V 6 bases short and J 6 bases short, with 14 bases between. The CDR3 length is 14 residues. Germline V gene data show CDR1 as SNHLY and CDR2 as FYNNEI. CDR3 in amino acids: CASRGLLRAGELFF. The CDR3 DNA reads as TGTGCCAGCAGGGGTCTTCTACGGGCCGGGGAGCTGTTTTTT.

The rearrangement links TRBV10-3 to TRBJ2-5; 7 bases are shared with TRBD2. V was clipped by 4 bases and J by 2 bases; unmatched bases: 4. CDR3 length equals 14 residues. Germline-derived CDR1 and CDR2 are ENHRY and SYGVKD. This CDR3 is CAISVLADQETQYF. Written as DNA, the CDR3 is TGTGCCATCAGTGTCCTAGCGGATCAAGAGACCCAGTACTTC.

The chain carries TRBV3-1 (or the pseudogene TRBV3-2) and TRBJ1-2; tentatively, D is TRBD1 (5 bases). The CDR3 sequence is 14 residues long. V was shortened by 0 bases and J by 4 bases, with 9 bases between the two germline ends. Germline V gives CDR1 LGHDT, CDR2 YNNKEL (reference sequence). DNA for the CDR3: TGTGCCAGCAGCCAAGAGGGGGGAGGCTATGGCTACACCTTC. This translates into CASSQEGGGYGYTF.

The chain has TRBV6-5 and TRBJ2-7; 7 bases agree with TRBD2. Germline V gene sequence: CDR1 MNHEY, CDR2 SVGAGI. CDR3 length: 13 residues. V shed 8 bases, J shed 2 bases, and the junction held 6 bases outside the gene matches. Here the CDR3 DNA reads TGTGCCAGCGGGGCTAGCGGTACCTACGAGCAGTACTTC. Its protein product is CASGASGTYEQYF.

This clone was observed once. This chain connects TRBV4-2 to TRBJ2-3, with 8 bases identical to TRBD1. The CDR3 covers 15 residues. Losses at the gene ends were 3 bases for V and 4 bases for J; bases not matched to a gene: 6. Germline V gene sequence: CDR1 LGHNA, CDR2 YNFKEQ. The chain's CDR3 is CASSHKTGAADTQYF. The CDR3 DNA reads TGTGCCAGCAGCCATAAGACAGGGGCGGCAGATACGCAGTATTTT.

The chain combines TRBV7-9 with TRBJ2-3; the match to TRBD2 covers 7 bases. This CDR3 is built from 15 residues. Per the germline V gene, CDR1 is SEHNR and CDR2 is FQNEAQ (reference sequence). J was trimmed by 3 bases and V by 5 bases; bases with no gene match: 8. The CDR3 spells CASSASSGLTDTQYF. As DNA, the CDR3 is TGTGCCAGCAGCGCTAGTAGCGGGTTGACAGATACGCAGTATTTT.

The CDR3 sequence is CASAGLAGPDTQYF. Written as DNA, the CDR3 is TGCGCCAGCGCAGGACTAGCGGGACCAGATACGCAGTATTTT. The genes are TRBV10-1 and TRBJ2-3, with TRBD2 identical over 12 bases. V lost 8 bases and J lost 4; bases outside the gene matches: 4. The germline CDR1 and CDR2 sequences are WNHNN and SYGVQD (reference sequence). The CDR3 totals 14 residues.

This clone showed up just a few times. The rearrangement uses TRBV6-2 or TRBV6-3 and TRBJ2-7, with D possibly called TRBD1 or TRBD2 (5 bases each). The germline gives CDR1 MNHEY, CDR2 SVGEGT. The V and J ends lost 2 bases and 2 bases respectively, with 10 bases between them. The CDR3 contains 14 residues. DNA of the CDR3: TGTGCCAGCAGTTACGCATCGGGGCCCTACGAGCAGTACTTC. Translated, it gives CASSYASGPYEQYF.

CDR3 amino acids: CASSPNQFITDTQYF. The CDR3 DNA is TGTGCCAGCTCCCCAAACCAGTTTATCACAGATACGCAGTATTTT. This sequence joins TRBV18 and TRBJ2-3; D remains unclear. The length of the CDR3 is 15 residues. CDR1 and CDR2 from the germline V gene are KGHSH and LQKENI. V was trimmed by 6 bases and J by 2 bases, leaving 15 bases between them.

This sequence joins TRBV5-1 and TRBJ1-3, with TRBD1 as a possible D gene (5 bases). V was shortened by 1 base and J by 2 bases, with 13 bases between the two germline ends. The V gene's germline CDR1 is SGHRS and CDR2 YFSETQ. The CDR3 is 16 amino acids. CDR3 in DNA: TGCGCCAGCAGCTTGAGGGAAGTGGGGCCTGGAAACACCATATATTTT. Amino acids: CASSLREVGPGNTIYF.

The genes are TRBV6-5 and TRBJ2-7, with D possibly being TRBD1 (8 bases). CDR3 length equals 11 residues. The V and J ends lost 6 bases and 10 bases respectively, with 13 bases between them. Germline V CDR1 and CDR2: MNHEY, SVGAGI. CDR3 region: CASSTGGAQYF. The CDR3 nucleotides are TGTGCCAGCAGCACAGGGGGGGCACAGTACTTC.

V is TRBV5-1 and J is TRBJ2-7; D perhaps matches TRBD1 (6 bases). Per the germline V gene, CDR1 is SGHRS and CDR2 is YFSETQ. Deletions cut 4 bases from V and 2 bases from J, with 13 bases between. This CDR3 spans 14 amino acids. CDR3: CASSLDSLPYEQYF. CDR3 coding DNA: TGCGCCAGCAGCCTGGACAGCCTCCCCTACGAGCAGTACTTC.

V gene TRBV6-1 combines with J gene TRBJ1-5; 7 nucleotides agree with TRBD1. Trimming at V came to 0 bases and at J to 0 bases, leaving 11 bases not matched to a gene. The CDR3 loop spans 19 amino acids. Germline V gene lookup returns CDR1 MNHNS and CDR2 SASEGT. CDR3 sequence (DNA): TGTGCCAGCAGTGAAGCGCTTCCGGGGACAGCGAATAGCAATCAGCCCCAGCATTTT. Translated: CASSEALPGTANSNQPQHF.

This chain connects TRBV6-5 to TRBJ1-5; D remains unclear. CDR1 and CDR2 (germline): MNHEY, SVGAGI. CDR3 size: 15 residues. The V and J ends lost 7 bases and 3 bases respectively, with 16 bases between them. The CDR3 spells CASILRPDYNQPQHF. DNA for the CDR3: TGTGCCAGCATTTTGCGACCAGATTACAATCAGCCCCAGCATTTT.

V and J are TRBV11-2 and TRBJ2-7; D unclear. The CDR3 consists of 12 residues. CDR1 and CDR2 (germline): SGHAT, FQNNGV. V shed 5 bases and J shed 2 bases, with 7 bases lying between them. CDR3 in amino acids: CASSRVPYEQYF. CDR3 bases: TGTGCCAGCAGCCGGGTACCCTACGAGCAGTACTTC.

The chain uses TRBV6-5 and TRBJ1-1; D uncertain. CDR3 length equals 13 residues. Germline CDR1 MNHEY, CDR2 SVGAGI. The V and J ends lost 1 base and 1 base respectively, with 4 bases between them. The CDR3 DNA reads TGTGCCAGCAGTTACTATGCGAACACTGAAGCTTTCTTT. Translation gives CASSYYANTEAFF.